This paragraph reports one T cell receptor beta chain. This clone's antigen is unknown. The junction differs from germline at one of its ends, possibly a read error. These data are taken from a study of T-cell reconstitution after alpha-beta-depleted transplantation in children (dated by TCRdb to the mid-2010s). For the study in its entirety: T-cell immune reconstitution after TCRalphabeta/CD19-depleted allogeneic hematopoietic cell transplantation in children was quantitatively tracked in the study by means of TCR repertoire profiling.

From cysteine to phenylalanine, the CDR3 is 11 amino acids long. Kept here is only the CDR3 DNA, which spans 33 bases and is read in frame from base 1. Library creation used PCR. The run used an Illumina HiSeq 2500. To normalize quantification of the TCRbeta repertoire, the TCR libraries were built with molecular barcoding that relied on unique molecular identifiers. TCRdb reprocessing: public reads trimmed at Q25 with fastp, clones called with MiXCR, in-frame beta chains kept. When rows share a CDR3 protein, they turn into one entry using the most common DNA and genes. This sample holds 230,000 or so distinct CDR3 sequences; around 12% were observed only once. The ten largest clonotypes hold over 2% of the sample.

The clonotype comes from a human donor who donated a stem cell graft to a child with acute lymphoblastic leukemia. Here the sequenced sample was PBMCs from the stem cell graft donor, taken from the stem cell graft. The V and J genes are TRBV12-3 or TRBV12-4 and TRBJ2-3; the D segment could be TRBD2, given 5 matching bases. The CDR3 region reads CDSRTGLTQYF. The DNA sequence is given as TGTGACAGCCGGACCGGACTTACGCAGTATTTT.